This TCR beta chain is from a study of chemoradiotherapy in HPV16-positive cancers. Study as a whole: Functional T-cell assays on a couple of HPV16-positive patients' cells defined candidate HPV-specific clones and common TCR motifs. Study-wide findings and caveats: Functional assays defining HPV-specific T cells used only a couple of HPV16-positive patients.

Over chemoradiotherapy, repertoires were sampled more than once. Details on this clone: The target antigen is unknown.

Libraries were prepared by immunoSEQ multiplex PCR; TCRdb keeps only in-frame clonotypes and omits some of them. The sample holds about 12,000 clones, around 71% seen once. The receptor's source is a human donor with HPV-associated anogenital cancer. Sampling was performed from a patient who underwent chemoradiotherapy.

In nucleotides, the CDR3 is TGCGCCAGCAGTGAGGTTCGGGGCTCCGAGCAGTACTTC. Encoded protein: CASSEVRGSEQYF. V is TRBV10-1 and J is TRBJ2-7; D may be TRBD1 or TRBD2 (5 bases each). This CDR3 spans 13 amino acids. Trimming left V 2 bases short and J 6 bases short, with 11 bases between. Looked up from germline, CDR1 is WNHNN and CDR2 is SYGVQD (reference sequence).